This TCR beta chain was recorded in a study of blood T cells in healthy people across ages. A sample-barcoded 5' primer and a J-beta primer mix were used in a second PCR of about 7 to 12 cycles. Each cDNA molecule, via a template-switch adaptor with 12 random nucleotides, was tagged. TCRdb re-called the 5' RACE reads with MiXCR, one entry per CDR3 protein. The sample includes roughly 1.6 million distinct CDR3 sequences, about 32% of them seen just once. This clonotype was counted many times. The antigen is undetermined. V was clipped by 0 bases and J by 5 bases, with 7 bases between them. This CDR3 has 12 residues. Germline CDR1 and CDR2: SQVTM and ANQGSEA. General study points: Reliance upon unsorted PBMCs precluded definitive naive versus antigen-experienced comparison. Both higher diversity and more naive CD4+ cells marked long-lived donors when set against aged donors.

A minimum of 7 million PBMCs was isolated per sample. The chain employs TRBV29-1 and TRBJ2-5, with a weak D call TRBD1 (6 bases). The sample was blood. This receptor was obtained from a woman in her twenties or thirties in good health. In DNA form, the CDR3 reads TGCAGCGTTGAAGATACAGGGGAGACCCAGTACTTC. This encodes CSVEDTGETQYF.